The present entry profiles one T cell receptor beta chain with its context. This entry is derived from a study of T cell responses to AZD1222 COVID-19 vaccine. Profiling relied on immunoSEQ multiplex PCR, and the TCRdb table lists in-frame clones only, not all of them. This table has 150,000 to 200,000 clones, almost 95% appearing once. This clonotype was sampled from an adult in good health. The material sequenced was peripheral blood, taken on day 0 of AZD1222 vaccination.

The CDR3 here is CAKDRGLRNYGYTF. As DNA, the CDR3 is TGTGCCAAGGACAGGGGTCTACGTAACTATGGCTACACCTTC. The chain uses TRBV6-4 and TRBJ1-2, with TRBD1 matching 9 bases. The CDR3 has 14 amino acids. CDR1 and CDR2 from the germline V gene are MRHNA and SNTAGT. V lost 10 bases to trimming and J lost 1 base; unmatched junction nucleotides: 7.